The 14 T cell receptor beta chains presented below share a single source sample, sequenced in a study of breast tumors, draining lymph nodes, adjacent tissues. The lymph nodes were axillary draining lymph nodes from breast cancer patients. TCRdb re-called the multiplex PCR reads with MiXCR, one entry per CDR3 protein. The sample yields some 150,000 distinct CDR3 sequences, 30% to 40% seen once. The sequenced material came from axillary lymph node tissue. The source of these receptors is a female donor with breast cancer. Some clones in this sample may be carry-over from other donors' samples.

The gene calls are TRBV28 and TRBJ2-2; 8 nucleotides agree with TRBD1. Germline V gene sequence: CDR1 MDHEN, CDR2 SYDVKM. This CDR3 region has 13 residues. In nucleotides, the CDR3 is TGTACCACCGTGACAGGGGCGATTGGGGAGCTGTTTTTT. It translates to CTTVTGAIGELFF.

A few counts support this clonotype. A much larger clone differs from this one at a single base, so this may be a read error. CDR3 residues: CASSLGGLDHPQHF. DNA of the CDR3: TGCGCCAGCAGCTTGGGGGGTTTGGATCACCCCCAGCATTTT. V usage is TRBV5-1 and J usage is TRBJ1-5; D unclear. Germline-derived CDR1 and CDR2 are SGHRS and YFSETQ. CDR3 length: 14 residues.

This clonotype occurred many times. CDR3 amino acids: CSAKQGGGLTDTQYF. The CDR3 DNA is TGCAGTGCTAAGCAAGGGGGGGGGCTCACAGATACGCAGTATTTT. The chain carries TRBV20-1 and TRBJ2-3; possible D gene TRBD2, 7 bases. Trimming took 4 bases from V and 2 from J, leaving 16 bases between them. The CDR3 extends over 15 amino acids. From germline, CDR1 is DFQATT and CDR2 SNEGSKA (reference sequence).

This clonotype was counted ten times or more. The chain couples TRBV11-3 to TRBJ1-2; D may be TRBD1 (6 bases). The germline CDR1 and CDR2 sequences are SGHNT and YENEEA. There are 15 residues in the CDR3. Trimming cost V 5 bases and J 0 bases, with 13 bases left between them. The CDR3 coding sequence is TGTGCCAGCAGCCGAGGGGGGTCGACTAACTATGGCTACACCTTC. Protein product: CASSRGGSTNYGYTF.

The V and J genes are TRBV30 and TRBJ1-2; D is ambiguous. Trimming took off 3 bases at V and 0 bases at J, with 5 bases between the two ends. The CDR3 has 12 residues. Germline loops: CDR1 GTSNPN, CDR2 SVGIG (reference sequence). CDR3 nucleotides: TGTGCCTGGAGCCCAGCTAACTATGGCTACACCTTC. Translation: CAWSPANYGYTF.

Turning to this clonotype: Mismatch with germline at one junction end may stem from a read error. The rearrangement uses TRBV7-3 and TRBJ2-1, with 15 positions matching TRBD2. CDR1 and CDR2 (germline): SGHTA, FQGTGA. The CDR3 runs 14 residues. This CDR3 reads CASGGLAGGNEQFF. CDR3 nucleotides: TGCGCCAGCGGGGGACTAGCGGGGGGCAATGAGCAGTTCTTC.

This clonotype was counted ten times or more. A clone one base away is much larger, so this may be a read error. V is TRBV7-6 and J is TRBJ1-6; D is perhaps TRBD1 (6 bases). The CDR3 totals 18 residues. Looked up from germline, CDR1 is SGHVS and CDR2 is FNYEAQ. The CDR3 sequence: CASSLGPPSGANNPPLHF. The CDR3 nucleotides read TGTGCCAGCAGCTTAGGACCTCCCTCAGGGGCCAATAATCCACCCCTCCACTTT. Supplemented by reference TRBV7-6 and TRBJ1-6, the full variable domain reads GAGVSQSPRYKVTKRGQDVALRCDPISGHVSLYWYRQALGQGPEFLTYFNYEAQQDKSGLPNDRFSAERPEGSISTLTIQRTEQRDSAMYRCASSLGPPSGANNPPLHFGNGTRLTVT.

Ten or more counts support this clonotype. J is TRBJ2-1 and V is TRBV20-1, with 9 bases identical to TRBD1. This CDR3 contains 17 residues. The V gene's germline CDR1 is DFQATT and CDR2 SNEGSKA (reference sequence). After removal of 0 bases from V and 0 bases from J, the junction contained 6 bases not matched to a gene. The CDR3 nucleotides are TGCAGTGCTAGAGATCGGTGGGACAGGGTCTCCTACAATGAGCAGTTCTTC. This codes for CSARDRWDRVSYNEQFF.

This clonotype was picked up many times. This chain links TRBV20-1 with TRBJ1-4; 7 nucleotides match TRBD1. The J segment lost 3 bases and the V segment lost 7 bases, leaving 11 bases of the junction unmatched. CDR3 size: 15 residues. The V gene's germline CDR1 is DFQATT and CDR2 SNEGSKA (reference sequence). CDR3 protein: CSGSGTVGPNEKLFF. The CDR3 nucleotides read TGCAGTGGCAGCGGGACAGTAGGTCCTAATGAAAAACTGTTTTTT.

On this clonotype: A junction end diverges from the germline sequence, so it may reflect a read error. This chain uses TRBV20-1 with TRBJ1-1, with 7 bases aligning to TRBD1. Germline values: CDR1 DFQATT, CDR2 SNEGSKA (reference sequence). The length of the CDR3 is 15 residues. The CDR3 DNA sequence: TGCAGTGCCGCCGGGGACAGAGGATCGAACGCTGAAGCTTTCTTT. The encoded protein is CSAAGDRGSNAEAFF.

On this clonotype: A much more abundant neighbour one base away suggests this may be a read error. The rearrangement links TRBV6-2 or TRBV6-3 to TRBJ2-1; D is unclear. The germline CDR1 and CDR2 sequences are MNHEY and SVGEGT. The CDR3 runs 12 residues. CDR3 protein: CASSYYFLEQLF. In nucleotides, the CDR3 is TGTGCCAGCAGTTACTACTTTCTTGAGCAGCTCTTC.

This clonotype was observed at least ten times. The chain couples TRBV28 to TRBJ1-5; TRBD1 matches at 9 bases. The CDR3 length is 16 residues. Germline assignment: CDR1 MDHEN and CDR2 SYDVKM. The ends lost 7 bases at V and 1 base at J; junction bases unmatched: 8. DNA of the CDR3: TGTGCCAGCACCTACAGGGGGCAGGGGAGCAATCAGCCCCAGCATTTT. The encoded protein is CASTYRGQGSNQPQHF. Based on the CDR3 plus reference TRBV28 and TRBJ1-5, the full variable domain is DVKVTQSSRYLVKRTGEKVFLECVQDMDHENMFWYRQDPGLGLRLIYFSYDVKMKEKGDIPEGYSVSREKKERFSLILESASTNQTSMYLCASTYRGQGSNQPQHFGDGTRLSIL.

This clonotype was seen more than once but under ten times. The CDR3 here is CASSSRGGYTEAFF. The CDR3 coding sequence is TGCGCCAGCAGCTCACGCGGGGGATACACTGAAGCTTTCTTT. The V gene is TRBV5-1, the J gene TRBJ1-1; D is perhaps TRBD1 (5 bases). The CDR3 has 14 amino acids. V was cut by 3 bases and J by 3 bases, with 12 bases left in between. CDR1 is SGHRS and CDR2 is YFSETQ in the germline V gene.

The rearrangement uses TRBV15 and TRBJ1-4, with a tentative D call TRBD1 (5 bases). CDR1 is LNHNV, CDR2 YYDKDF, per germline (reference sequence). V dropped 1 base and J dropped 7 bases, with 13 bases sitting between them. CDR3 size: 15 residues. CDR3 sequence: CATSRGGAASEKLFF. The CDR3 DNA sequence: TGTGCCACCAGCAGAGGCGGGGCTGCTAGTGAAAAACTGTTTTTT.